These 17 T cell receptor beta chains came from one sample sequenced in a study of shared clonotypes between healthy human individuals. Sequencing was performed with immunoSEQ multiplex PCR; in TCRdb, only in-frame clones are kept and a portion is missing. The table shows a few million clones, with roughly 92% occurring only once. Sequenced: naive CD4+ T cells from PBMCs. The subset: CD45RA+ positively selected. The receptors derive from a man aged 18-30 years in good health. Some clones in this sample may be carry-over from other donors' samples.

The chain couples TRBV25-1 to TRBJ2-7, with D hard to call. Trimming pared 0 bases from V and 7 bases from J, leaving 10 bases between. Germline CDR1 is MGHDK and CDR2 is SYGVNS. The CDR3 sequence is 13 residues long. As DNA, the CDR3 is TGTGCCAGCAGTGAATATATTGATGGGGAGCAGTACTTC. Translation gives CASSEYIDGEQYF.

The chain joins TRBV5-1 to TRBJ2-3; 10 bases fit TRBD1. Per germline, CDR1 SGHRS and CDR2 YFSETQ. With 4 bases clipped from V and 2 bases from J, the junction kept 4 bases outside the gene matches. This CDR3 comprises 15 residues. CDR3 bases: TGCGCCAGCAGCGGAGGGACAGGGGTCACAGATACGCAGTATTTT. It specifies CASSGGTGVTDTQYF.

The V gene is TRBV5-1, the J gene TRBJ2-7, with D unresolved. Looked up from germline, CDR1 is SGHRS and CDR2 is YFSETQ. The V gene lost 10 bases and the J gene lost 0 bases, with 17 bases spanning the gap. The CDR3 has 14 residues. As DNA, the CDR3 is TGCGCCTCTTCCCCCCGGGCCAACTCCTACGAGCAGTACTTC. Its protein product is CASSPRANSYEQYF. The variable domain in full, with the rest retrieved from reference TRBV5-1 and TRBJ2-7, is KAGVTQTPRYLIKTRGQQVTLSCSPISGHRSVSWYQQTPGQGLQFLFEYFSETQRNKGNFPGRFSGRQFSNSRSEMNVSTLELGDSALYLCASSPRANSYEQYFGPGTRLTVT.

In this sample, this clone turned up a few times. This chain links TRBV2 with TRBJ1-1; D ambiguous. Germline loops: CDR1 SNHLY, CDR2 FYNNEI. This CDR3 region has 14 residues. Trimming left V 4 bases short and J 2 bases short, with 11 bases between. Here the CDR3 reads CASSGRLINTEAFF. The CDR3 bases are TGTGCCAGCAGTGGCCGACTGATTAACACTGAAGCTTTCTTT.

This chain joins TRBV19 and TRBJ2-3; the D gene is possibly TRBD1 (5 bases). Deletions cut 11 bases from V and 8 bases from J, with 8 bases between. The CDR3 is made up of 9 amino acids. Germline V gene lookup returns CDR1 LNHDA and CDR2 SQIVND (reference sequence). The DNA of the CDR3 is TGTGCCTACCAGGGTACGCAGTATTTT. As protein: CAYQGTQYF. The entire variable domain, with the rest obtained from reference TRBV19 and TRBJ2-3, is as follows: DGGITQSPKYLFRKEGQNVTLSCEQNLNHDAMYWYRQDPGQGLRLIYYSQIVNDFQKGDIAEGYSVSREKKESFPLTVTSAQKNPTAFYLCAYQGTQYFGPGTRLTVL.

Here the CDR3 DNA reads TGCGCCAGCAGCTTGGAGCCTAGCGGGAGTCGTAGCGGGGAGCTGTTTTTT. It yields the protein CASSLEPSGSRSGELFF. This rearrangement joins TRBV5-1 to TRBJ2-2; 10 bases align to TRBD2. V lost 0 bases to trimming and J lost 7 bases; unmatched junction nucleotides: 9. In germline, CDR1 is SGHRS, CDR2 YFSETQ. This CDR3 spans 17 amino acids.

The rearrangement uses TRBV28 and TRBJ2-5, with D possibly matching TRBD2 (6 bases). Germline V gene sequence: CDR1 MDHEN, CDR2 SYDVKM. This CDR3 is built from 17 residues. Trimming removed 5 bases at V and 10 bases at J, with 29 bases between. In nucleotides, the CDR3 is TGTGCCAGCAGTCCCCCCGGTTTTAGGGTGGGTTCCGGGGGCCAGTACTTC. Amino acid sequence: CASSPPGFRVGSGGQYF. The variable domain in full, with the rest retrieved from reference TRBV28 and TRBJ2-5, is DVKVTQSSRYLVKRTGEKVFLECVQDMDHENMFWYRQDPGLGLRLIYFSYDVKMKEKGDIPEGYSVSREKKERFSLILESASTNQTSMYLCASSPPGFRVGSGGQYFGPGTRLLVL.

The rearrangement joins TRBV4-2 to TRBJ1-4, with 7 bases identical to TRBD1. CDR3 size: 15 residues. CDR1 LGHNA and CDR2 YNFKEQ come from the germline V gene. V trimming: 0 bases; J trimming: 6 bases; junction bases outside the gene matches: 4. The CDR3 nucleotides are TGTGCCAGCAGCCAAGATAACAGGGGCTATGAAAAACTGTTTTTT. Protein product: CASSQDNRGYEKLFF.

This clone was seen a single time. J is TRBJ2-5 and V is TRBV9; 16 bases map to TRBD2. Losses at the gene ends were 4 bases for V and 5 bases for J; bases not matched to a gene: 8. The length of the CDR3 is 17 residues. From germline, CDR1 is SGDLS and CDR2 YYNGEE. The CDR3 nucleotides read TGTGCCAGCAGCCTACCGGGACTAGCGGGAGGGCAGGAGACCCAGTACTTC. Translating it yields CASSLPGLAGGQETQYF.

The V gene is TRBV29-1, the J gene TRBJ1-2, with D perhaps matching TRBD1 (6 bases). The CDR3 extends over 13 amino acids. CDR1 SQVTM and CDR2 ANQGSEA come from the germline V gene. Trimming pared 4 bases from V and 4 bases from J, leaving 13 bases between. CDR3 sequence (DNA): TGCAGCGTTGTGTTTGGGGGCGCCTATGGCTACACCTTC. This gives the protein CSVVFGGAYGYTF.

This sequence joins TRBV7-2 and TRBJ2-2; no clear D. V was cut by 2 bases and J by 4 bases, with 8 bases left in between. Germline CDR1 and CDR2: SGHTA and FQGNSA. CDR3 length equals 14 residues. The CDR3 sequence is CASSLLASTGELFF. The DNA for the CDR3 is TGTGCCAGCAGCTTACTGGCCTCCACCGGGGAGCTGTTTTTT.

This chain uses TRBV7-2 with TRBJ2-7; 9 nucleotides match TRBD2. The CDR3 is 14 residues long. J gave up 3 bases and V 5 bases, and 5 bases lay outside the gene matches. Germline-derived CDR1 and CDR2 are SGHTA and FQGNSA. The CDR3 DNA is TGTGCCAGCAGCCTTAGCGGGAGTCTCTACGAGCAGTACTTC. This encodes CASSLSGSLYEQYF.

The chain combines TRBV4-1 with TRBJ1-3, with D possibly matching TRBD1 (5 bases). Trimming removed 0 bases at V and 2 bases at J, with 8 bases between. CDR3 size: 15 residues. Germline assignment: CDR1 MGHRA and CDR2 YSYEKL. CDR3 in amino acids: CASSQEGVPGNTIYF. The CDR3 nucleotides are TGCGCCAGCAGCCAAGAGGGGGTACCTGGAAACACCATATATTTT.

The chain carries TRBV11-2 and TRBJ2-5; 9 bases are shared with TRBD2. The ends lost 6 bases at V and 5 bases at J; junction bases unmatched: 7. CDR3 length: 14 amino acids. Germline-derived CDR1 and CDR2 are SGHAT and FQNNGV. The CDR3 loop reads CASSPGTSSETQYF. The DNA for the CDR3 is TGTGCCAGCAGTCCCGGGACTAGCAGTGAGACCCAGTACTTC.

V usage is TRBV6-6 and J usage is TRBJ1-5, with D unresolved. The CDR3 spans 15 residues. Trimming removed 6 bases at V and 0 bases at J, with 12 bases between. The germline V gene encodes CDR1 MNHNY and CDR2 SVGAGI (reference sequence). The CDR3 sequence: CASRWELYSNQPQHF. The CDR3 nucleotides are TGTGCCAGCAGGTGGGAATTATATAGCAATCAGCCCCAGCATTTT.

The chain couples TRBV9 to TRBJ2-3, with 13 bases that match TRBD2. Germline V gene lookup returns CDR1 SGDLS and CDR2 YYNGEE. The CDR3 has 17 residues. Germline trimming cut 4 bases from V and 2 bases from J; bases unmatched to any gene: 7. CDR3: CASSSSTSGRYTDTQYF. The CDR3 nucleotides read TGTGCCAGCAGCTCTTCGACTAGCGGGAGGTACACAGATACGCAGTATTTT.

The chain recombines TRBV28 with TRBJ1-2; 10 nucleotides line up with TRBD1. CDR3 length: 15 residues. Germline V gives CDR1 MDHEN, CDR2 SYDVKM. V lost 8 bases and J lost 8; bases outside the gene matches: 14. The CDR3 sequence: CASLYQGQGLRGYTF. Written as DNA, the CDR3 is TGTGCCAGCCTGTATCAGGGACAGGGGCTCCGCGGCTACACCTTC.